This TCR beta chain was recorded in a study of blood T cell repertoires in COVID-19. Study overall: Acute and convalescent COVID-19 specimens originated in the United States, Italy and Spain. The cDNA or gDNA used as material had been derived from T cells, B-cell-depleted T cells, or PBMCs.

V gave up 5 bases and J gave up 5 bases, with 12 bases separating them. In germline, CDR1 is KGHDR, CDR2 SFDVKD. The CDR3 runs to 13 residues. Original methodology: Amplification of reference gene primers was used by the study to estimate nucleated cell counts. The data were produced by immunoSEQ multiplex PCR, yet TCRdb's version contains in-frame clones alone and is incomplete. Clone size and the V and J calls come from that table; the DNA yielded D and trimming. The table lists 150,000 to 200,000 clones, around three quarters of them singletons, with around a sixth in the top ten. The chain couples TRBV24-1 to TRBJ2-7; D possibly corresponds to TRBD2 (6 bases). The receptor was isolated from a man in his sixties with active or convalescent COVID-19. The source material was peripheral blood. The CDR3 DNA reads TGTGCCACCAGTGCCTTCGGAGGGCACGAGCAGTACTTC. The encoded protein is CATSAFGGHEQYF.